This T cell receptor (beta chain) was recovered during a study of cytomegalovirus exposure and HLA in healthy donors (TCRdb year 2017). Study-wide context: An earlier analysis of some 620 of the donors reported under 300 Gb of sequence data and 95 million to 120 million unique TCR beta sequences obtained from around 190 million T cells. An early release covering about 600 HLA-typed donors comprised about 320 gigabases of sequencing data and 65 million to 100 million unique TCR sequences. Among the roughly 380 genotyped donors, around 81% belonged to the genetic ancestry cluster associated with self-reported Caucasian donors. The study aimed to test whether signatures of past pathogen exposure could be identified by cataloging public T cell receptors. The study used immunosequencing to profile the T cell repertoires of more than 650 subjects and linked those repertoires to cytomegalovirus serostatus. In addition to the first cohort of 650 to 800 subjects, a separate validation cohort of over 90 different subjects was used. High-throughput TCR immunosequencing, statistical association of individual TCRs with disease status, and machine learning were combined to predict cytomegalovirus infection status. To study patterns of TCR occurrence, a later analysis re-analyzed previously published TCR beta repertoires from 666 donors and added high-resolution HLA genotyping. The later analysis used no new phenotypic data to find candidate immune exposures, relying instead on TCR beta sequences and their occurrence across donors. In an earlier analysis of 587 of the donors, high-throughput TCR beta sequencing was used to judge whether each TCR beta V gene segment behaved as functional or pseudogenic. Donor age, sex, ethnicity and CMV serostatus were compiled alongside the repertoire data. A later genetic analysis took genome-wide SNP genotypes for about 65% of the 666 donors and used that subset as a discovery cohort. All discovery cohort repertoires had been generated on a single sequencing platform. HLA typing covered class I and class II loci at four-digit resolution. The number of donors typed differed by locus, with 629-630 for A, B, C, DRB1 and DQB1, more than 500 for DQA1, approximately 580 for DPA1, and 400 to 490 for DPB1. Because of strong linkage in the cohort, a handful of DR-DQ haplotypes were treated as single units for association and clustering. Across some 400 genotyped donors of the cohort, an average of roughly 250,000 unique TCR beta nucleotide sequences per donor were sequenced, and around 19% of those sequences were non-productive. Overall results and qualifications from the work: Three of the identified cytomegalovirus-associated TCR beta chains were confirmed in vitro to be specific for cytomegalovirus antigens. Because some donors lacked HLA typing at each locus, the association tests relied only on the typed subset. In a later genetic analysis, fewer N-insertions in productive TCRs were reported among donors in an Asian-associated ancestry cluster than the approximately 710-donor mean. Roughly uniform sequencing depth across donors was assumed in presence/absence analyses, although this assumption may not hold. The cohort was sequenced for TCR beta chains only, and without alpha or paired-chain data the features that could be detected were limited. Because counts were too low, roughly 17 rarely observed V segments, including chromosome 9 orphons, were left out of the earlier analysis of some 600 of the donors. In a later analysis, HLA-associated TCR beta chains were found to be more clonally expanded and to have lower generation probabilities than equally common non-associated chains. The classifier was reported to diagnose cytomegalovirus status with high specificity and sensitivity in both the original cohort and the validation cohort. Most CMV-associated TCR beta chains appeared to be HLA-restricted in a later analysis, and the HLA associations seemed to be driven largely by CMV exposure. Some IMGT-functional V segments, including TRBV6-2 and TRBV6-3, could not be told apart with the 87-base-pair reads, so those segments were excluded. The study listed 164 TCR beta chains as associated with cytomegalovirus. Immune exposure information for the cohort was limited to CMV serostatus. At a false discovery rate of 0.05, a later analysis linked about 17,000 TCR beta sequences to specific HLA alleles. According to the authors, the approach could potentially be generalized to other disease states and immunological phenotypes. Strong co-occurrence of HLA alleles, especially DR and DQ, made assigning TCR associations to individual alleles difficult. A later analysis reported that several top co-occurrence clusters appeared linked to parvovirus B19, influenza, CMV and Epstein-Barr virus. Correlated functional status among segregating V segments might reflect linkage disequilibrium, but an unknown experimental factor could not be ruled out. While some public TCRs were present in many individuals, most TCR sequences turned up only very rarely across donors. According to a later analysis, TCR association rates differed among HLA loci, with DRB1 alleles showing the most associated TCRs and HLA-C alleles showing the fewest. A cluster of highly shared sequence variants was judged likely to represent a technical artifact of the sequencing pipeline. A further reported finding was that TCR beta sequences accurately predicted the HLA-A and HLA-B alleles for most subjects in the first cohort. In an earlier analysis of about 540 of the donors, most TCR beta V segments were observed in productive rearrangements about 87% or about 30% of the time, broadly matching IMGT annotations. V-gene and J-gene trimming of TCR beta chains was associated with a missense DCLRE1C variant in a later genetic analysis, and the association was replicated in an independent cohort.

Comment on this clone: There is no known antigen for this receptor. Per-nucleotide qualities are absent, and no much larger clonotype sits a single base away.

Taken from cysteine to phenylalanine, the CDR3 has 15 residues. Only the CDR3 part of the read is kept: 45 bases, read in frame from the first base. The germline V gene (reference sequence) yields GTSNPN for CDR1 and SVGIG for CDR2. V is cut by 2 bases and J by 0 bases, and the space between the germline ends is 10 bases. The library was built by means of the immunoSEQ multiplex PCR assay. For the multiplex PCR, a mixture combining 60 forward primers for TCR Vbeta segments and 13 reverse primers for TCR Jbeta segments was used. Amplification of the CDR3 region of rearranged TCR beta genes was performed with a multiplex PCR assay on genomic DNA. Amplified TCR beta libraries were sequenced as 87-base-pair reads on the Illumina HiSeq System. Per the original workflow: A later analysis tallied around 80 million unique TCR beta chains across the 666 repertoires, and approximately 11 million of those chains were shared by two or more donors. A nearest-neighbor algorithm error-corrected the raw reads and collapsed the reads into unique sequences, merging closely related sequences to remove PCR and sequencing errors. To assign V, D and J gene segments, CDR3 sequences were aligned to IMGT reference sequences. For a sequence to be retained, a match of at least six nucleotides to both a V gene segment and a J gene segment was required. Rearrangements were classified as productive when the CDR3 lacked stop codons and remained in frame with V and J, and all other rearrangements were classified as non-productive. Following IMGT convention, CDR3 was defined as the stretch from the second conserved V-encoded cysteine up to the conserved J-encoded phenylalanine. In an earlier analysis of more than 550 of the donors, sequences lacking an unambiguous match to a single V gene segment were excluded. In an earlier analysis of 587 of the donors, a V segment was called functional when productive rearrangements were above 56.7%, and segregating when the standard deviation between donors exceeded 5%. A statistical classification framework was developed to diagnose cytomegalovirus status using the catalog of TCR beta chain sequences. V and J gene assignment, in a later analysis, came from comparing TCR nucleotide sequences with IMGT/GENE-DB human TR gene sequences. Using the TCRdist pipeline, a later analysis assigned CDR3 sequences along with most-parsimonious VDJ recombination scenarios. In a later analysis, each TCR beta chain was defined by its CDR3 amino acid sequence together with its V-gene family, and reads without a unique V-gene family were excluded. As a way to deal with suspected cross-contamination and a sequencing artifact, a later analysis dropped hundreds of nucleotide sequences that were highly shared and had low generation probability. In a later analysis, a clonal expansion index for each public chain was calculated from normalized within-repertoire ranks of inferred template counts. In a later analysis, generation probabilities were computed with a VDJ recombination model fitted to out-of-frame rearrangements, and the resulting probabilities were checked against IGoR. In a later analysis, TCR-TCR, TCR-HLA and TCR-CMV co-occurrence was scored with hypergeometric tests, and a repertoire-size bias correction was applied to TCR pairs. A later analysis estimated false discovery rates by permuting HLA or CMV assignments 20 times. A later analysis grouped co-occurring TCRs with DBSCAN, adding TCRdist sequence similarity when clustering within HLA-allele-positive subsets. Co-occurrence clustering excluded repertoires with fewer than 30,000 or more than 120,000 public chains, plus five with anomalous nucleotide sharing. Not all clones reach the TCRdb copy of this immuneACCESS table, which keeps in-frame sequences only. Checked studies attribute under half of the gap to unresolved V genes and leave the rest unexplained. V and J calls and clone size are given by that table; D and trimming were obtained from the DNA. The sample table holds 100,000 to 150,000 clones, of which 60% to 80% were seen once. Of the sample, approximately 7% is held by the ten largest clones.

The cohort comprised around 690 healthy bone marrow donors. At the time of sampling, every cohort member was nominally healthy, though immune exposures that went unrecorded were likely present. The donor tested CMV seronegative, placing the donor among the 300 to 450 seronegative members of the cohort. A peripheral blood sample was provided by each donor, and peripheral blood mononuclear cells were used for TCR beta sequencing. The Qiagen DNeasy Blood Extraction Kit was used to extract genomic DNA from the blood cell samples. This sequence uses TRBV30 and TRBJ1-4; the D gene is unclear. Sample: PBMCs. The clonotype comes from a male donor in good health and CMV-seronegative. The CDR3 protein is CAWSLLSATNEKLFF. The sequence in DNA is TGTGCCTGGAGTCTTCTCAGCGCAACTAATGAAAAACTGTTTTTT.